The rows below give T cell receptor beta chains drawn from one sample of a study of T cells in Graves' hyperthyroidism and ophthalmopathy. One entry per CDR3 protein, called by TCRdb with MiXCR from the multiplex PCR reads. The sample holds fewer than 900,000 distinct CDR3 sequences, about 17% seen once. Sequencing was carried out using blood. The receptors were sampled from a woman between 45 and 60 years old with Graves' hyperthyroidism that later progressed to Graves' ophthalmopathy. CDR3s include the opening cysteine and the closing phenylalanine or tryptophan. A D gene is named only where the DNA matches it firmly. Size tells how often a clone was seen (once, few, many) or the class of an expanded clone, and some rows leave it out.

D	V	J	size	DNA	CDR3
-	TRBV11-2	TRBJ2-5	many	TGTGCCAGCAGCTTATTCAGAAGGCTTCAAGAGACCCAGTACTTC	CASSLFRRLQETQYF
-	TRBV6-1	TRBJ1-1	many	TGTGCCAGCAGCTTTAGAGACACTGAAGCTTTCTTT	CASSFRDTEAFF
-	TRBV2	TRBJ1-5	many	TGTGCCAGCAAAATCGAGGACAGTGGGAATCAGCCCCAGCATTTT	CASKIEDSGNQPQHF
-	TRBV20-1	TRBJ1-2	few	TGCAGTGCTCCCTGGGGGGCCGGCTATGGCTACACCTTC	CSAPWGAGYGYTF
TRBD1	TRBV9	TRBJ1-1	-	TGTGCCAGCAGCGTAGCTCGGGACAGGAAGGAGGGCACTGAAGCTTTCTTT	CASSVARDRKEGTEAFF
TRBD2	TRBV10-3	TRBJ2-3	many	TGTGCCATCAGTGGATCCAGACTAGCGGGGGACACAGATACGCAGTATTTT	CAISGSRLAGDTDTQYF
-	TRBV12-3/TRBV12-4	TRBJ1-2	many	TGTGCCAGCAGGGCTAGTAACTATGGCTACACCTTC	CASRASNYGYTF
-	TRBV14	TRBJ1-6	-	TGTGCCAGCAGCCAAGATCTCACTTCGGGTTCACCCCTCCACTTT	CASSQDLTSGSPLHF
-	TRBV19	TRBJ1-2	-	TGTGCCACCAATGAGGGGGTAGCAGGCTACACCTTC	CATNEGVAGYTF
TRBD1	TRBV20-1	TRBJ1-2	-	TGCAGTGCTAGGCCCCGACAGGGAGATGGCTACACCTTC	CSARPRQGDGYTF
TRBD1	TRBV2	TRBJ2-3	-	TGTGCCAGCAGTGAGGACAGGGTAATAGCAGATACGCAGTATTTT	CASSEDRVIADTQYF
TRBD1	TRBV6-9	TRBJ2-1	-	TGTGCCAGCAGTTCCCCGGACAGGGTTTACAATGAGCAGTTCTTC	CASSSPDRVYNEQFF
TRBD2	TRBV3-1	TRBJ2-1	-	TGTGCCAGCAGCAAGAAGACTAGCGGGGGGCGGCTGAGCTCCTACAATGAGCAGTTCTTC	CASSKKTSGGRLSSYNEQFF
-	TRBV6-1	TRBJ1-1	many	TGTGCCAACAGTGAACGGGGCCTGAACACTGAAGCTTTCTTT	CANSERGLNTEAFF
-	TRBV12-3/TRBV12-4	TRBJ2-3	few	TGTGCCAGCAGCTTAGGGGCAGGGCTCCTATCGCAGTATTTT	CASSLGAGLLSQYF
-	TRBV30	TRBJ1-2	few	TGTGCCTGGAGTGTACTCTACACAAATGGCTACACCTTC	CAWSVLYTNGYTF
TRBD1	TRBV24-1	TRBJ2-5	few	TGTGCCACCAGTGGTTGGGACAGCGAAGAGACCCAGTACTTC	CATSGWDSEETQYF
TRBD1	TRBV11-2	TRBJ1-2	many	TGTGCCAGCAGTCGACAGGGGGCGGAGAGCTATGGCTACACCTTC	CASSRQGAESYGYTF
-	TRBV7-9	TRBJ1-1	-	TGTGCCAGCAGCTTAGGGCAGAAGGACACTGAAGCTTTCTTT	CASSLGQKDTEAFF
-	TRBV7-9	TRBJ1-1	many	TGTGCCAGCAGCTACACTCAGGGAGCGGGGGGCGCTTTCTTT	CASSYTQGAGGAFF